A single sample gave rise to the 31 T cell receptor beta chains below, sequenced in a study of graft-versus-host responses after intestinal transplantation. Their recognized antigens are unknown. This table comes from immunoSEQ multiplex PCR, and its TCRdb copy is limited to in-frame clones, with some not included. The repertoire holds some 100,000 clones, with 75% to 95% as singletons. The starting material was unstimulated CD8+ T cells sorted from spleen or lymph node cells, obtained before intestinal transplant. Receptor source: a human donor who received an intestinal transplant.

V gene TRBV29-1 combines with J gene TRBJ2-1; D unclear. The ends were cut back, 2 bases at V and 8 bases at J, with 7 bases in the middle. Germline assignment: CDR1 SQVTM and CDR2 ANQGSEA. This CDR3 comprises 11 residues. DNA for the CDR3: TGCAGCGTTGAAAATGGGGATGAGCAGTTCTTC. Translated: CSVENGDEQFF.

V usage is TRBV19 and J usage is TRBJ2-7, with TRBD2 identical over 14 bases. This CDR3 is built from 17 residues. Trimming at V came to 5 bases and at J to 3 bases, leaving 9 bases not matched to a gene. CDR1 and CDR2 (germline): LNHDA, SQIVND (reference sequence). The CDR3: CASSATTSGRALYEQYF. The CDR3, as DNA: TGTGCCAGTAGTGCCACGACTAGCGGGAGGGCCCTCTACGAGCAGTACTTC.

This clone has a single count. V and J are TRBV5-6 and TRBJ2-1; D possibly corresponds to TRBD2 (5 bases). The V end lost 1 base, the J end lost 8 bases, and 10 bases lay between the germline ends. Germline CDR1 SGHDT, CDR2 YYEEEE. The CDR3 has 13 residues. The DNA for the CDR3 is TGTGCCAGCAGCTTGTCTAGCCAAGATGAGCAGTTCTTC. Translating it yields CASSLSSQDEQFF.

A word on this clone: The same CDR3 can be traced to other DNA sequences in this sample. This chain joins TRBV10-3 and TRBJ2-1, with D perhaps given as TRBD1 or TRBD2 (5 bases each). The germline gives CDR1 ENHRY, CDR2 SYGVKD. V lost 9 bases and J 9 bases, leaving 15 bases between the germline ends. CDR3 length equals 12 residues. The CDR3 loop is CAISRESSEQFF. CDR3 DNA: TGTGCCATTAGCAGGGAGAGCAGTGAGCAGTTCTTC.

The chain recombines TRBV7-9 with TRBJ2-5; D is unresolved. The J call may not be correct, given that the DNA end is closer to TRBJ2-7. The CDR3 totals 13 residues. Per the germline V gene, CDR1 is SEHNR and CDR2 is FQNEAQ (reference sequence). The CDR3 DNA reads as TGTGCCAGCAGCTTAGCCCAGTCCTACGAGCAGTACTTC. This gives the protein CASSLAQSYEQYF.

This chain connects TRBV14 to TRBJ1-6; no clear D. Trimming stripped 0 bases from V and 10 bases from J, with 4 bases between. The CDR3 has 12 residues. CDR1 and CDR2 (germline): SGHDN, FVKESK. The CDR3 here is CASSQDSSPLHF. The CDR3 coding sequence is TGTGCCAGCAGCCAAGACAGCTCACCCCTCCACTTT.

The chain carries TRBV4-2 and TRBJ2-1; D perhaps matches TRBD2 (5 bases). V lost 1 base and J 7 bases, leaving 8 bases between the germline ends. The CDR3 has 13 amino acids. In germline, CDR1 is LGHNA, CDR2 YNFKEQ. CDR3 amino acids: CASSQVAGNEQFF. The CDR3 DNA reads as TGTGCCAGCAGCCAAGTGGCGGGTAATGAGCAGTTCTTC.

J is TRBJ1-2 and V is TRBV29-1; 7 bases are a match to TRBD1. Germline V gives CDR1 SQVTM, CDR2 ANQGSEA. Unmatched junction bases numbered 1, after V lost 2 bases and J lost 4 bases. The CDR3 contains 12 residues. The CDR3 sequence: CSVETGAYGYTF. The CDR3 DNA reads as TGCAGCGTTGAAACAGGGGCCTATGGCTACACCTTC.

The chain joins TRBV27 to TRBJ1-2; 8 bases are a match to TRBD1. CDR1 is MNHEY and CDR2 is SMNVEV in the germline V gene (reference sequence). The CDR3 length is 17 residues. With 5 bases clipped from V and 5 bases from J, the junction kept 16 bases outside the gene matches. CDR3 nucleotide sequence: TGTGCCAGCAGTCTTTCCACCTGGGCAGGGGGCCTTTATGGCTACACCTTC. This sequence encodes CASSLSTWAGGLYGYTF.

The sample holds one count of this clone. CDR3 sequence: CASSIMETYNSPLHF. CDR3 sequence (DNA): TGTGCCAGTAGTATAATGGAAACCTATAATTCACCCCTCCACTTT. This chain joins TRBV19 and TRBJ1-6; D is ambiguous. Trimming left V 2 bases short and J 2 bases short, with 7 bases between. The CDR3 is 15 residues long. Looked up from germline, CDR1 is LNHDA and CDR2 is SQIVND (reference sequence).

The chain recombines TRBV5-6 with TRBJ2-2; D is tentatively TRBD1 or TRBD2 (5 bases each). Germline-derived CDR1 and CDR2 are SGHDT and YYEEEE. The CDR3 extends over 16 amino acids. V was cut by 0 bases and J by 8 bases, with 17 bases left in between. The CDR3 bases are TGTGCCAGCAGCTTGGACACCGGGACCGTTATAGGGGAGCTGTTTTTT. As protein: CASSLDTGTVIGELFF.

This rearrangement joins TRBV7-9 to TRBJ2-1; D may be TRBD1 (7 bases). The CDR3 extends over 13 amino acids. Germline-derived CDR1 and CDR2 are SEHNR and FQNEAQ (reference sequence). Trimming took off 6 bases at V and 7 bases at J, with 13 bases between the two ends. CDR3 sequence (DNA): TGTGCCAGCAGTCCGACAGGGAGGAATGAGCAGTTCTTC. This codes for CASSPTGRNEQFF.

This chain links TRBV7-2 with TRBJ2-4, with D unclear. Trimming pared 5 bases from V and 6 bases from J, leaving 20 bases between. The CDR3 is 16 amino acids. The germline gives CDR1 SGHTA, CDR2 FQGNSA. The CDR3, as DNA: TGTGCCAGCAGCCCATGGACGAACGAAATTGGAAACATTCAGTACTTC. Amino acid sequence: CASSPWTNEIGNIQYF.

The genes are TRBV10-2 and TRBJ2-5; D unresolved. V was shortened by 8 bases and J by 7 bases, with 23 bases between the two germline ends. Germline lookup yields CDR1 WSHSY and CDR2 SAAADI. This CDR3 region has 15 residues. This CDR3 reads CASLNSTEEWGTQYF. CDR3 sequence (DNA): TGCGCCAGCCTAAATAGTACAGAGGAATGGGGGACCCAGTACTTC.

The chain couples TRBV14 to TRBJ1-1; D unclear. The V end lost 1 base, the J end lost 7 bases, and 7 bases lay between the germline ends. The CDR3 is 12 residues long. The germline V gene has CDR1 SGHDN and CDR2 FVKESK. CDR3 loop: CASSQGLVEAFF. The CDR3, as DNA: TGTGCCAGCAGCCAAGGATTGGTTGAAGCTTTCTTT.

This chain uses TRBV7-6 with TRBJ2-2; TRBD2 matches at 8 bases. This CDR3 has 17 amino acids. The ends lost 2 bases at V and 4 bases at J; junction bases unmatched: 9. CDR1 and CDR2 from the germline V gene are SGHVS and FNYEAQ. The CDR3 spells CASSLTPGLAPTGELFF. CDR3 nucleotides: TGTGCCAGCAGCTTAACTCCAGGACTAGCCCCCACCGGGGAGCTGTTTTTT.

The chain uses TRBV6-5 and TRBJ2-7, with 7 bases aligning to TRBD2. Germline V gene data show CDR1 as MNHEY and CDR2 as SVGAGI. This CDR3 spans 14 amino acids. J was trimmed by 3 bases and V by 0 bases; bases with no gene match: 2. The CDR3 nucleotides read TGTGCCAGCAGTTACTCAAGCGGGGACTACGAGCAGTACTTC. Encoded protein: CASSYSSGDYEQYF.

In regard to this clone: Additional DNA sequences in this sample encode the identical CDR3. The chain employs TRBV27 and TRBJ1-5, with D hard to call. V was clipped by 3 bases and J by 4 bases, with 10 bases between them. This CDR3 region has 14 residues. From germline, CDR1 is MNHEY and CDR2 SMNVEV (reference sequence). In DNA, the CDR3 is TGTGCCAGCAGTTTGTCCCGCTGGAATCAGCCCCAGCATTTT. Protein product: CASSLSRWNQPQHF.

V and J are TRBV4-1 and TRBJ2-2, with D possibly TRBD1 on 5 matching bases. Trimming took 0 bases from V and 13 from J, leaving 12 bases between them. CDR3 length: 13 amino acids. The germline gives CDR1 MGHRA, CDR2 YSYEKL. This CDR3 is CASSQDWQGGLFF. In DNA form, the CDR3 reads TGCGCCAGCAGCCAAGATTGGCAGGGTGGGCTGTTTTTT.

The chain carries TRBV11-2 and TRBJ2-5; the D gene is possibly TRBD1 (6 bases). V lost 5 bases to trimming and J lost 3 bases, with 19 bases between them. There are 16 residues in the CDR3. Germline-derived CDR1 and CDR2 are SGHAT and FQNNGV. Here the CDR3 DNA reads TGTGCCAGCAGCCTCACTTACAGGGAACCCAAAGAGACCCAGTACTTC. Amino acid sequence: CASSLTYREPKETQYF.

The chain is built from TRBV11-2 and TRBJ2-2; TRBD2 is a possible D gene (5 bases). Trimming stripped 6 bases from V and 5 bases from J, with 13 bases between. The CDR3 spans 14 residues. Germline V lookup: CDR1 SGHAT, CDR2 FQNNGV. CDR3 amino acids: CASRNKLVTGELFF. In nucleotides, the CDR3 is TGTGCCAGCAGGAACAAACTAGTTACCGGGGAGCTGTTTTTT.

The genes are TRBV5-1 and TRBJ1-6; D not certain. The germline V gene encodes CDR1 SGHRS and CDR2 YFSETQ. Between the trimmed V and J ends, which lost 2 bases and 0 bases, there was a span of 12 bases. CDR3 size: 17 residues. CDR3 sequence (DNA): TGCGCCAGCAGCTTAGTTACGGGTCGCTCCTATAATTCACCCCTCCACTTT. It codes for CASSLVTGRSYNSPLHF.

As for this clone: The junction does not match germline at one end; this may be a read error. This chain uses TRBV14 with TRBJ2-7; the D is unclear. The CDR3 has 17 residues. CDR1 and CDR2 (germline): SGHDN, FVKESK. The CDR3 sequence is CANSQDWPWSSSYEQYF. In nucleotides, the CDR3 is TGTGCCAACAGCCAAGATTGGCCCTGGAGCAGCTCCTACGAGCAGTACTTC. The complete variable domain, with remaining parts taken from reference TRBV14 and TRBJ2-7, reads EAGVTQFPSHSVIEKGQTVTLRCDPISGHDNLYWYRRVMGKEIKFLLHFVKESKQDESGMPNNRFLAERTGGTYSTLKVQPAELEDSGVYFCANSQDWPWSSSYEQYFGPGTRLTVT.

This sequence joins TRBV10-1 and TRBJ2-5, with D possibly being TRBD1 (6 bases). Germline CDR1 reads WNHNN; CDR2 reads SYGVQD (reference sequence). Trimming shortened V by 6 bases and J by 5 bases, and 16 bases separated the two germline ends. The CDR3 covers 14 residues. DNA for the CDR3: TGCGCCAGCAGCCCCGACGGGACACGGGAGACCCAGTACTTC. This translates into CASSPDGTRETQYF.

V is TRBV6-5 and J is TRBJ2-1; D is uncertain. Germline values: CDR1 MNHEY, CDR2 SVGAGI. V dropped 4 bases and J dropped 3 bases, with 10 bases sitting between them. CDR3 size: 14 residues. The CDR3 region has the DNA TGTGCCAGCAGTTTATTAAGGAACTACAATGAGCAGTTCTTC. Translation: CASSLLRNYNEQFF.

The chain couples TRBV11-2 to TRBJ2-1, with a tentative D call TRBD2 (6 bases). The V gene lost 0 bases and the J gene lost 8 bases, with 14 bases spanning the gap. The CDR3 consists of 15 residues. Germline V lookup: CDR1 SGHAT, CDR2 FQNNGV. The CDR3: CASSLDGGMWDEQFF. The CDR3 DNA reads TGTGCCAGCAGCTTAGACGGGGGTATGTGGGATGAGCAGTTCTTC.

V gene TRBV6-1 combines with J gene TRBJ2-5, with D possibly being TRBD1 (5 bases). Germline CDR1 and CDR2: MNHNS and SASEGT. Trimming left V 5 bases short and J 5 bases short, with 18 bases between. The CDR3 has 15 amino acids. CDR3 nucleotide sequence: TGTGCCAGCAGTCAAATAAGGGGCATTCGGGAGACCCAGTACTTC. Its protein product is CASSQIRGIRETQYF.

This clone was detected once. The V and J genes are TRBV11-2 and TRBJ1-1; D gene unclear. CDR1 and CDR2 (germline): SGHAT, FQNNGV. The V and J ends lost 1 base and 1 base respectively, with 22 bases between them. The CDR3 covers 19 residues. CDR3 coding DNA: TGTGCCAGCAGCTTAGTTTATAATATGATCACAGTGGAGAACACTGAAGCTTTCTTT. Translation gives CASSLVYNMITVENTEAFF.

The chain couples TRBV6-5 to TRBJ1-5; no definite D call. Germline V gene sequence: CDR1 MNHEY, CDR2 SVGAGI. V was cut by 6 bases and J by 3 bases, with 9 bases left in between. This CDR3 contains 13 residues. CDR3 in amino acids: CASSRLNNQPQHF. The CDR3, as DNA: TGTGCCAGCAGCCGACTGAACAATCAGCCCCAGCATTTT.

The V call is TRBV5-1, the J call TRBJ2-1; 10 bases line up with TRBD2. Germline loops: CDR1 SGHRS, CDR2 YFSETQ. V was clipped by 1 base and J by 4 bases; unmatched bases: 8. The CDR3 is 17 residues long. The chain's CDR3 is CASSLRPLAGDYNEQFF. The CDR3 bases are TGCGCCAGCAGCTTGAGACCTCTAGCGGGGGATTACAATGAGCAGTTCTTC.

The chain uses TRBV7-9 and TRBJ1-4; 7 positions match TRBD1. This CDR3 spans 12 amino acids. Trimming at V came to 5 bases and at J to 6 bases, leaving 0 bases not matched to a gene. Germline loops: CDR1 SEHNR, CDR2 FQNEAQ (reference sequence). The CDR3 is CASSTGDEKLFF. The CDR3, as DNA: TGTGCCAGCAGCACAGGGGATGAAAAACTGTTTTTT.